These 30 T cell receptor beta chains came from one sample sequenced in a study of blood T cells in healthy people across ages. Primers used in a second PCR of roughly 6 to 11 cycles were a sample-barcoded 5' primer and a J-beta primer mix. MiXCR, run by TCRdb on the 5' RACE reads, gives a single entry per CDR3 protein. Of 1,800,000 or so distinct CDR3 sequences in the sample, about two fifths were seen once. Material for sequencing was blood. All receptors derive from a human donor in good health.

The chain links TRBV9 to TRBJ2-1; no clear D gene. The CDR3 loop spans 15 amino acids. Germline V gives CDR1 SGDLS, CDR2 YYNGEE. V dropped 6 bases and J dropped 0 bases, with 13 bases sitting between them. The CDR3 here is CASNAGPSSYNEQFF. CDR3 DNA: TGTGCCAGCAACGCCGGGCCGAGCTCCTACAATGAGCAGTTCTTC. The complete variable domain, with remaining parts taken from reference TRBV9 and TRBJ2-1, reads DSGVTQTPKHLITATGQRVTLRCSPRSGDLSVYWYQQSLDQGLQFLIQYYNGEERAKGNILERFSAQQFPDLHSELNLSSLELGDSALYFCASNAGPSSYNEQFFGPGTRLTVL.

This chain joins TRBV6-5 and TRBJ2-1; no clear D gene. Germline CDR1 and CDR2: MNHEY and SVGAGI. V was clipped by 2 bases and J by 0 bases, with 23 bases between them. This CDR3 contains 20 residues. CDR3 amino acids: CASSYRPPGPAFTSYNEQFF. As DNA, the CDR3 is TGTGCCAGCAGTTACCGTCCCCCAGGCCCAGCGTTTACCTCCTACAATGAGCAGTTCTTC.

This clonotype was seen a few times. Relative to the germline gene, one junction end is altered; a read error may explain this. The rearrangement links TRBV6-2 or TRBV6-3 to TRBJ2-7; tentative D call: TRBD2 (5 bases). The V gene's germline CDR1 is MNHEY and CDR2 SVGEGT. The CDR3 loop spans 13 amino acids. In nucleotides, the CDR3 is TGCGCCAGCAGATTAGACGGGAACTACGAGCAGTACTTC. It specifies CASRLDGNYEQYF.

The CDR3 protein is CATSEGQGDDQPQHF. The CDR3 nucleotides are TGTGCCACCAGTGAGGGACAGGGGGACGATCAGCCCCAGCATTTT. V gene TRBV24-1 combines with J gene TRBJ1-5, with TRBD1 matching 11 bases. V was pared by 4 bases and J by 5 bases, with 3 bases of the junction left unmatched. The CDR3 covers 15 residues. Germline V gene sequence: CDR1 KGHDR, CDR2 SFDVKD.

This clonotype was counted a few times. The chain is built from TRBV5-1 and TRBJ2-4; D is unresolved. The DNA matches TRBJ2-7 better at its end, which makes the J call doubtful. The germline gives CDR1 SGHRS, CDR2 YFSETQ. CDR3 length: 14 amino acids. The CDR3 DNA follows: TGCGCCAGCAGCTTATGGGTAAATAGGGACGAGCAGTACTTC. As protein: CASSLWVNRDEQYF.

V gene TRBV15 combines with J gene TRBJ2-5; D might be TRBD2 (7 bases). The germline V and J ends were trimmed by 0 bases and 7 bases, with 18 bases remaining between them. This CDR3 is 16 amino acids long. CDR1 is LNHNV and CDR2 is YYDKDF in the germline V gene (reference sequence). CDR3: CATSRDLIGLGGTQYF. The CDR3 coding sequence is TGTGCCACCAGCAGAGATCTGATCGGACTAGGGGGGACCCAGTACTTC. Filled out from reference TRBV15 and TRBJ2-5, the complete variable domain reads DAMVIQNPRYQVTQFGKPVTLSCSQTLNHNVMYWYQQKSSQAPKLLFHYYDKDFNNEADTPDNFQSRRPNTSFCFLDIRSPGLGDTAMYLCATSRDLIGLGGTQYFGPGTRLLVL.

This clonotype was counted only a few times. V usage is TRBV5-1 and J usage is TRBJ2-1; the D is unclear. The CDR3 consists of 14 residues. With 5 bases removed from V and 0 bases from J, the gap between germline ends came to 9 bases. Germline CDR1 reads SGHRS; CDR2 reads YFSETQ. The DNA for the CDR3 is TGCGCCAGCAGAAACCTGCCCTCCTACAATGAGCAGTTCTTC. Translating gives CASRNLPSYNEQFF.

The CDR3 coding sequence is TGCGCCAGCAGCCAAGAGCTGGGGACAGGGATTTTAAATGAGCAGTTCTTC. Its translation is CASSQELGTGILNEQFF. The chain links TRBV4-3 to TRBJ2-1; TRBD1 matches at 9 bases. Per the germline V gene, CDR1 is LGHNA and CDR2 is YSLEER. J gave up 7 bases and V 0 bases, and 10 bases lay outside the gene matches. This CDR3 spans 17 amino acids.

V is TRBV11-2 and J is TRBJ2-5; TRBD2 matches 9 bases. V lost 5 bases, J lost 5 bases, and 6 bases stayed unmatched. Germline CDR1 reads SGHAT; CDR2 reads FQNNGV. The CDR3 has 14 residues. The CDR3, as DNA: TGTGCCAGCAGCAGACTGCGGGGGGGGGAGACCCAGTACTTC. Amino acids: CASSRLRGGETQYF.

CDR3 loop: CASSRTGTGPEEQYF. The CDR3 DNA follows: TGCGCCAGCAGCCGGACCGGGACAGGTCCGGAGGAGCAGTACTTC. This chain connects TRBV5-1 to TRBJ2-4; 8 nucleotides match TRBD1. V trimming: 4 bases; J trimming: 13 bases; junction bases outside the gene matches: 16. The CDR3 loop spans 15 amino acids. Germline CDR1 SGHRS, CDR2 YFSETQ.

This chain joins TRBV24-1 and TRBJ2-1; 9 bases are a match to TRBD1. V was clipped by 2 bases and J by 7 bases; unmatched bases: 2. This CDR3 is 14 amino acids long. The V gene's germline CDR1 is KGHDR and CDR2 SFDVKD. CDR3 bases: TGTGCCACCAGTGATTGGGACAGGGTGAATGAGCAGTTCTTC. As protein: CATSDWDRVNEQFF.

The chain joins TRBV7-2 to TRBJ1-2; D is unclear. Germline loops: CDR1 SGHTA, CDR2 FQGNSA. The CDR3 has 15 residues. The germline V and J ends were trimmed by 5 bases and 5 bases, with 18 bases remaining between them. CDR3 coding DNA: TGTGCCAGCAGCCCTCGGACCGATTCCAAATATGGCTACACCTTC. Translated, it gives CASSPRTDSKYGYTF. The variable domain in full, with the rest retrieved from reference TRBV7-2 and TRBJ1-2, is GAGVSQSPSNKVTEKGKDVELRCDPISGHTALYWYRQSLGQGLEFLIYFQGNSAPDKSGLPSDRFSAERTGGSVSTLTIQRTQQEDSAVYLCASSPRTDSKYGYTFGSGTRLTVV.

This clonotype has just a few counts. The chain links TRBV6-5 to TRBJ2-1, with a tentative D call TRBD2 (5 bases). The CDR3 is made up of 16 amino acids. Germline V lookup: CDR1 MNHEY, CDR2 SVGAGI. The V end was cut by 0 bases, the J end by 7 bases, with 16 bases between. This chain's CDR3 is CASSYSVGQVANEQFF. The CDR3 DNA follows: TGTGCCAGCAGTTACTCGGTAGGCCAGGTAGCGAATGAGCAGTTCTTC.

Details on this clonotype: One junction end disagrees with the germline gene, perhaps due to a read error. The chain couples TRBV7-9 to TRBJ1-1; the D is unclear. CDR1 and CDR2 (germline): SEHNR, FQNEAQ (reference sequence). The CDR3 contains 13 residues. CDR3 sequence (DNA): TGTGCCAGCTGGGCACCCTTGAACACTGAAGCTTTTTTT. This codes for CASWAPLNTEAFF.

The chain is built from TRBV27 and TRBJ1-4, with a weak D call TRBD1 (5 bases). There are 13 residues in the CDR3. V lost 6 bases, J lost 8 bases, and 13 bases lay in between. CDR1 is MNHEY and CDR2 is SMNVEV in the germline V gene (reference sequence). CDR3 in DNA: TGTGCCAGCAGGTTAAGGGGAAAGGAAAAACTGTTTTTT. This encodes CASRLRGKEKLFF.

This clonotype was picked up a small number of times. The genes are TRBV12-3 or TRBV12-4 and TRBJ2-3; the match to TRBD2 covers 7 bases. With 8 bases clipped from V and 7 bases from J, the junction kept 6 bases outside the gene matches. The CDR3 extends over 12 amino acids. The CDR3 region is CASSRGGYTQYF. In DNA, the CDR3 is TGTGCCAGCTCTCGGGGAGGGTATACGCAGTATTTT.

Regarding this clonotype: The junction departs from the called germline gene at one end, perhaps through a read error. V and J are TRBV2 and TRBJ1-1, with a weak D call TRBD1 (6 bases). The CDR3 is 13 amino acids. The germline CDR1 and CDR2 sequences are SNHLY and FYNNEI. The CDR3 protein is CASRAEGGTEAFF. Here the CDR3 DNA reads TGCGCCAGCAGGGCGGAGGGGGGGACTGAAGCTTTCTTT.

The sample holds a few counts of this clonotype. The chain links TRBV4-3 to TRBJ2-1, with D possibly being TRBD2 (5 bases). CDR3 size: 16 residues. V shed 0 bases and J shed 7 bases, with 16 bases lying between them. The V gene's germline CDR1 is LGHNA and CDR2 YSLEER. The CDR3: CASSQDSGILINEQFF. The CDR3 nucleotides read TGCGCCAGCAGCCAAGATTCCGGGATCCTTATAAATGAGCAGTTCTTC.

This clonotype was observed a handful of times. The chain recombines TRBV2 with TRBJ2-1; 9 positions match TRBD2. The junction had 15 bases not matched to a gene; V was cut back by 5 bases and J by 7 bases. CDR1 SNHLY and CDR2 FYNNEI come from the germline V gene. The CDR3 covers 17 residues. For the CDR3, the DNA is TGTGCCAGCAGTCTCACTGGTGTGCGGGGGGGCCTGAATGAGCAGTTCTTC. Encoded protein: CASSLTGVRGGLNEQFF.

The V and J genes are TRBV5-6 and TRBJ1-1; no firm D call. Trimming removed 3 bases at V and 6 bases at J, with 15 bases between. This CDR3 contains 14 residues. Looked up from germline, CDR1 is SGHDT and CDR2 is YYEEEE. The CDR3 sequence is CASSSPQTGAEAFF. CDR3 nucleotide sequence: TGTGCCAGCAGCTCCCCCCAAACTGGGGCTGAAGCTTTCTTT.

This rearrangement joins TRBV27 to TRBJ1-5; D is undetermined. Germline V gene lookup returns CDR1 MNHEY and CDR2 SMNVEV (reference sequence). V was trimmed by 5 bases and J by 0 bases, leaving 5 bases between them. CDR3 length: 13 residues. CDR3 in amino acids: CASSDVSNQPQHF. CDR3 DNA sequence: TGTGCCAGCAGTGACGTTAGCAATCAGCCCCAGCATTTT.

J is TRBJ2-4 and V is TRBV30; D not certain. V was clipped by 0 bases and J by 7 bases, with 19 bases between them. Germline assignment: CDR1 GTSNPN and CDR2 SVGIG (reference sequence). The CDR3 has 16 residues. The CDR3 here is CAWSVRLGWRRNIQYF. CDR3 coding DNA: TGTGCCTGGAGTGTACGTCTAGGCTGGAGACGGAACATTCAGTACTTC.

This clonotype has a count of ten or more. This sequence joins TRBV12-3 or TRBV12-4 and TRBJ1-1; 7 nucleotides agree with TRBD1. The ends lost 6 bases at V and 1 base at J; junction bases unmatched: 5. The CDR3 runs to 14 residues. The CDR3 DNA follows: TGTGCCAGCAGCCCTACAGGGGCGAACACTGAAGCTTTCTTT. Translated, it gives CASSPTGANTEAFF.

This clonotype occurred a few times. The chain combines TRBV20-1 with TRBJ1-2, with no clear D. With 5 bases removed from V and 8 bases from J, the gap between germline ends came to 6 bases. CDR1 and CDR2 (germline): DFQATT, SNEGSKA (reference sequence). The CDR3 is 9 residues long. CDR3 residues: CSAGVGYTF. CDR3 bases: TGCAGTGCTGGGGTCGGCTACACCTTC.

This clonotype was observed a handful of times. V is TRBV6-6 and J is TRBJ2-7; D perhaps matches TRBD2 (6 bases). Germline V gene sequence: CDR1 MNHNY, CDR2 SVGAGI (reference sequence). This CDR3 is built from 14 residues. V lost 6 bases and J lost 0, with 12 bases in between. DNA of the CDR3: TGTGCCAGCAGAGACGCGGGGAGCTCCTACGAGCAGTACTTC. Translated: CASRDAGSSYEQYF.

The DNA of the CDR3 is TGTGCCAGCAGCCAAGATGTAGCGGGGGGCCCCAAAACTTACAATGAGCAGTTCTTC. Its protein product is CASSQDVAGGPKTYNEQFF. V is TRBV4-2 and J is TRBJ2-1; 10 bases line up with TRBD2. Per germline, CDR1 LGHNA and CDR2 YNFKEQ. The CDR3 has 19 residues. V shed 0 bases, J shed 4 bases, and the junction held 12 bases outside the gene matches.

Only a few counts were recorded for this clonotype. The chain links TRBV7-9 to TRBJ2-1, with 9 nucleotides matching TRBD2. CDR1 is SEHNR and CDR2 is FQNEAQ in the germline V gene (reference sequence). The CDR3 runs 16 residues. The junction had 10 bases not matched to a gene; V was cut back by 0 bases and J by 10 bases. Here the CDR3 reads CASSLAVLAGKVEQFF. The CDR3 DNA is TGTGCCAGCAGCTTAGCGGTCCTAGCGGGGAAGGTAGAGCAGTTCTTC.

The chain recombines TRBV7-2 with TRBJ1-1; 9 bases fit TRBD1. The CDR3 runs 15 residues. J was trimmed by 2 bases and V by 5 bases; bases with no gene match: 6. Germline V gene lookup returns CDR1 SGHTA and CDR2 FQGNSA. CDR3 bases: TGTGCCAGCAGCATGAACAGGGGGCATAACACTGAAGCTTTCTTT. As protein: CASSMNRGHNTEAFF.

V usage is TRBV12-3 or TRBV12-4 and J usage is TRBJ1-3; D gene ambiguous. The CDR3 extends over 14 amino acids. V was cut by 8 bases and J by 0 bases, with 11 bases left in between. This chain's CDR3 is CASGGRTSGNTIYF. As DNA, the CDR3 is TGTGCCAGCGGAGGACGGACCTCTGGAAACACCATATATTTT.

The chain links TRBV5-1 to TRBJ2-1, with no clear D. CDR1 is SGHRS and CDR2 is YFSETQ in the germline V gene. This CDR3 region has 13 residues. V was cut by 6 bases and J by 0 bases, with 7 bases left in between. CDR3: CASKSTSYNEQFF. CDR3 sequence (DNA): TGCGCCAGCAAGTCTACCTCCTACAATGAGCAGTTCTTC.